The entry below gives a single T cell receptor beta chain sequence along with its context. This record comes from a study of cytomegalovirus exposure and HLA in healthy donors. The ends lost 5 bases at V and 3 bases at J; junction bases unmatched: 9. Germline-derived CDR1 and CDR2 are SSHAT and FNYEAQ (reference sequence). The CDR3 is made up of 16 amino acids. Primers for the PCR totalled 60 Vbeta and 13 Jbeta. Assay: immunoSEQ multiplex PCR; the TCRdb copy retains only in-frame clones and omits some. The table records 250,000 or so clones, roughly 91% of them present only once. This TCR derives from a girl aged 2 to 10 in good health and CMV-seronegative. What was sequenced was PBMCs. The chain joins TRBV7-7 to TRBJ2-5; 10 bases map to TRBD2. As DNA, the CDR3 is TGTGCCAGCAGCGAAGGGGCTGGACTAGCGGAAGAGACCCAGTACTTC. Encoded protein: CASSEGAGLAEETQYF. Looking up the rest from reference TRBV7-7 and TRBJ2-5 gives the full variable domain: GAGVSQSPRYKVTKRGQDVTLRCDPISSHATLYWYQQALGQGPEFLTYFNYEAQPDKSGLPSDRFSAERPEGSISTLTIQRTEQRDSAMYRCASSEGAGLAEETQYFGPGTRLLVL.